Listed below are T cell receptor beta chains from one sample, sequenced in a study of identifying expanded T cells in peripheral blood. Sequencing used immunoSEQ multiplex PCR; TCRdb keeps in-frame clones, though not all of them. The table lists 90,000 or so clones, 70% to 90% of them singletons. Material for sequencing was blood. The receptors originated from a person between 18 and 75 years old in good health. CDR3s include the opening cysteine and the closing phenylalanine or tryptophan. The D gene is left open where the match is weak. Where a row states a size, it is once, few, many or the class of an expanded clone; other rows omit it.

J gene: TRBJ1-5; clone size: NA; V gene: TRBV6-6; D gene: NA; CDR3 protein: CASSPTLRPEPQHF; CDR3 DNA: TGTGCCAGCAGCCCGACGTTACGGCCTGAGCCCCAGCATTTT
J gene: TRBJ2-3; clone size: NA; V gene: TRBV28; D gene: NA; CDR3 protein: CASSLFQSVLTDTQYF; CDR3 DNA: TGTGCCAGCAGTTTATTCCAATCCGTCCTCACAGATACGCAGTATTTT
J gene: TRBJ1-2; clone size: NA; V gene: TRBV7-2; D gene: NA; CDR3 protein: CASSLASREDGYTF; CDR3 DNA: TGTGCCAGCAGCTTAGCAAGCAGGGAGGATGGCTACACCTTC
J gene: TRBJ1-4; clone size: NA; V gene: TRBV5-4; D gene: NA; CDR3 protein: CASSLGGAVEKLFF; CDR3 DNA: TGTGCCAGCAGCTTGGGAGGGGCGGTCGAAAAACTGTTTTTT
J gene: TRBJ2-7; clone size: NA; V gene: TRBV5-6; D gene: NA; CDR3 protein: CASSFTAEQYF; CDR3 DNA: TGTGCCAGCAGCTTTACCGCTGAGCAGTACTTC
J gene: TRBJ2-4; clone size: NA; V gene: TRBV15; D gene: NA; CDR3 protein: CATSRDASRYIAKYF; CDR3 DNA: TGTGCCACCAGCAGAGATGCTAGTCGGTATATAGCTAAGTACTTC
J gene: TRBJ2-1; clone size: NA; V gene: TRBV7-9; D gene: NA; CDR3 protein: CASSGTVGGGVKSYNEQFF; CDR3 DNA: TGTGCCAGCAGCGGCACAGTAGGCGGCGGCGTGAAGTCCTACAATGAGCAGTTCTTC
J gene: TRBJ1-5; clone size: NA; V gene: TRBV6-1; D gene: NA; CDR3 protein: CASSRALNQPQHF; CDR3 DNA: TGTGCCAGCAGCCGGGCCCTCAATCAGCCCCAGCATTTT
J gene: TRBJ2-5; clone size: once; V gene: TRBV5-4; D gene: TRBD2; CDR3 protein: CASSAGTSGGRQTQYF; CDR3 DNA: TGTGCCAGCAGCGCCGGGACTAGCGGGGGGAGGCAGACCCAGTACTTC
J gene: TRBJ2-7; clone size: once; V gene: TRBV5-1; D gene: TRBD2; CDR3 protein: CASSSGLANFLYEQYF; CDR3 DNA: TGCGCCAGCAGTTCCGGACTAGCCAACTTTCTCTACGAGCAGTACTTC
J gene: TRBJ2-7; clone size: NA; V gene: TRBV6-5; D gene: NA; CDR3 protein: CASTADGASYEQYF; CDR3 DNA: TGTGCCAGCACCGCCGACGGAGCCTCCTACGAGCAGTACTTC
J gene: TRBJ1-2; clone size: once; V gene: TRBV27; D gene: NA; CDR3 protein: CASSWASGTGYTF; CDR3 DNA: TGTGCCAGCAGTTGGGCCTCAGGGACTGGCTACACCTTC
J gene: TRBJ2-2; clone size: NA; V gene: TRBV5-8; D gene: TRBD1; CDR3 protein: CASSLAEGASTGELFF; CDR3 DNA: TGTGCCAGCAGCTTGGCCGAGGGGGCCAGCACCGGGGAGCTGTTTTTT
J gene: TRBJ1-3; clone size: NA; V gene: TRBV23-1; D gene: NA; CDR3 protein: CAIIQGKPSGNTIYF; CDR3 DNA: TGCGCCATAATACAAGGAAAGCCCTCTGGAAACACCATATATTTT
J gene: TRBJ1-2; clone size: NA; V gene: TRBV4-2; D gene: TRBD1; CDR3 protein: CASSQVTGESGYTF; CDR3 DNA: TGTGCCAGCAGCCAAGTAACAGGGGAAAGTGGCTACACCTTC
J gene: TRBJ2-7; clone size: NA; V gene: TRBV13; D gene: TRBD2; CDR3 protein: CASSYPRTSGPYEQYF; CDR3 DNA: TGTGCCAGCAGCTACCCCAGGACTAGCGGTCCCTACGAGCAGTACTTC
J gene: TRBJ1-2; clone size: NA; V gene: TRBV6-6; D gene: TRBD1; CDR3 protein: CASSYGTGSFSYGYTF; CDR3 DNA: TGTGCCAGCAGTTACGGGACAGGGTCGTTTAGCTATGGCTACACCTTC
J gene: TRBJ2-7; clone size: NA; V gene: TRBV7-6; D gene: NA; CDR3 protein: CASSPELWTGSYEQYF; CDR3 DNA: TGTGCCAGCAGCCCCGAGCTATGGACGGGGTCCTACGAGCAGTACTTC
J gene: TRBJ2-2; clone size: NA; V gene: TRBV19; D gene: TRBD1; CDR3 protein: CASSRGQAANTGELFF; CDR3 DNA: TGTGCCAGTAGTAGAGGACAGGCAGCGAACACCGGGGAGCTGTTTTTT
J gene: TRBJ2-2; clone size: NA; V gene: TRBV19; D gene: NA; CDR3 protein: CASRRDWDTGELFF; CDR3 DNA: TGTGCCAGTAGAAGGGATTGGGACACCGGGGAGCTGTTTTTT
J gene: TRBJ1-4; clone size: once; V gene: TRBV20-1; D gene: NA; CDR3 protein: CSAREEKLFF; CDR3 DNA: TGCAGTGCCAGGGAGGAAAAACTGTTTTTT
J gene: TRBJ1-1; clone size: once; V gene: TRBV6-5; D gene: NA; CDR3 protein: CASRVSVGMNTEAFF; CDR3 DNA: TGTGCCAGCAGGGTCTCGGTGGGGATGAACACTGAAGCTTTCTTT
J gene: TRBJ2-7; clone size: NA; V gene: TRBV7-2; D gene: TRBD2; CDR3 protein: CASSSSSGGSGGEQYF; CDR3 DNA: TGTGCCAGCAGCTCGTCTAGCGGGGGGTCCGGCGGGGAGCAGTACTTC
J gene: TRBJ2-1; clone size: few; V gene: TRBV18; D gene: TRBD2; CDR3 protein: CASSPRRTSGGPGPSYNEQFF; CDR3 DNA: TGTGCCAGCTCACCTCGACGGACTAGCGGGGGTCCTGGGCCCTCCTACAATGAGCAGTTCTTC
J gene: TRBJ2-1; clone size: once; V gene: TRBV5-6; D gene: TRBD1; CDR3 protein: CASSFGTGNYNEQFF; CDR3 DNA: TGTGCCAGCAGCTTTGGGACAGGTAACTACAATGAGCAGTTCTTC
J gene: TRBJ1-1; clone size: once; V gene: TRBV4-1; D gene: NA; CDR3 protein: CASSQDWGTEAFF; CDR3 DNA: TGCGCCAGCAGCCAAGATTGGGGTACTGAAGCTTTCTTT
J gene: TRBJ1-1; clone size: NA; V gene: TRBV29-1; D gene: NA; CDR3 protein: CSVGRGRKAFF; CDR3 DNA: TGCAGCGTTGGACGGGGGCGCAAAGCTTTCTTT
J gene: TRBJ2-1; clone size: NA; V gene: TRBV11-2; D gene: TRBD2; CDR3 protein: CASSPRPGGSSYNEQFF; CDR3 DNA: TGTGCCAGCAGCCCCCGTCCGGGAGGGAGCTCCTACAATGAGCAGTTCTTC
J gene: TRBJ1-5; clone size: NA; V gene: TRBV7-6; D gene: NA; CDR3 protein: CASSDQGPNQPQHF; CDR3 DNA: TGTGCCAGCAGCGACCAGGGGCCGAATCAGCCCCAGCATTTT
J gene: TRBJ1-1; clone size: once; V gene: TRBV7-9; D gene: NA; CDR3 protein: CASSFGQVNTEAFF; CDR3 DNA: TGTGCCAGCAGCTTCGGGCAGGTGAACACTGAAGCTTTCTTT
J gene: TRBJ2-7; clone size: few; V gene: TRBV18; D gene: NA; CDR3 protein: CASSPGFIGQSRPYEQYF; CDR3 DNA: TGTGCCAGCTCACCGGGTTTTATAGGACAGTCGAGACCCTACGAGCAGTACTTC
J gene: TRBJ2-5; clone size: many; V gene: TRBV6-1; D gene: TRBD2; CDR3 protein: CASSLLAGGPETQYF; CDR3 DNA: TGTGCCAGCAGCCTACTAGCGGGGGGGCCAGAGACCCAGTACTTC
J gene: TRBJ2-7; clone size: NA; V gene: TRBV7-2; D gene: NA; CDR3 protein: CASSLGVGGADEQYF; CDR3 DNA: TGTGCCAGCAGCTTAGGGGTAGGGGGAGCTGACGAGCAGTACTTC
J gene: TRBJ1-6; clone size: NA; V gene: TRBV5-4; D gene: NA; CDR3 protein: CASSPRGGVEPLHF; CDR3 DNA: TGTGCCAGCAGCCCAAGGGGGGGGGTCGAGCCCCTCCACTTT
J gene: TRBJ1-5; clone size: NA; V gene: TRBV4-1; D gene: NA; CDR3 protein: CASSQGMARGQGQPQHF; CDR3 DNA: TGCGCCAGCAGCCAGGGTATGGCGCGGGGGCAGGGTCAGCCCCAGCATTTT
J gene: TRBJ2-6; clone size: NA; V gene: TRBV27; D gene: NA; CDR3 protein: CASSFRFDRKVWANVLTF; CDR3 DNA: TGTGCCAGCAGTTTTCGTTTTGATCGGAAAGTCTGGGCCAACGTCCTGACTTTC
J gene: TRBJ1-1; clone size: NA; V gene: TRBV18; D gene: NA; CDR3 protein: CASSPRSPNSYLTGNTEAFF; CDR3 DNA: TGTGCCAGCTCACCACGGTCGCCGAACAGCTACCTGACCGGCAACACTGAAGCTTTCTTT
J gene: TRBJ1-2; clone size: NA; V gene: TRBV6-5; D gene: NA; CDR3 protein: CASSRDSNYGYTF; CDR3 DNA: TGTGCCAGCAGCCGGGATTCAAACTATGGCTACACCTTC
J gene: TRBJ1-1; clone size: NA; V gene: TRBV6-6; D gene: TRBD1; CDR3 protein: CASRTGWDTEAFF; CDR3 DNA: TGTGCCAGCCGGACAGGTTGGGACACTGAAGCTTTCTTT
J gene: TRBJ1-3; clone size: NA; V gene: TRBV5-6; D gene: NA; CDR3 protein: CASSWEASGNTIYF; CDR3 DNA: TGTGCCAGCAGTTGGGAGGCCTCTGGAAACACCATATATTTT
J gene: TRBJ2-7; clone size: NA; V gene: TRBV9; D gene: TRBD2; CDR3 protein: CASSVGAGDSYEQYF; CDR3 DNA: TGTGCCAGCAGCGTAGGGGCGGGGGATTCCTACGAGCAGTACTTC
J gene: TRBJ2-1; clone size: NA; V gene: TRBV6-5; D gene: NA; CDR3 protein: CASRPLAPNEQFF; CDR3 DNA: TGTGCCAGCAGGCCACTAGCTCCAAATGAGCAGTTCTTC
J gene: TRBJ2-1; clone size: NA; V gene: TRBV25-1; D gene: TRBD2; CDR3 protein: CASTSSGGAYNEQFF; CDR3 DNA: TGTGCCAGCACCAGTAGCGGGGGGGCCTACAATGAGCAGTTCTTC
J gene: TRBJ2-7; clone size: NA; V gene: TRBV5-6; D gene: TRBD1; CDR3 protein: CASSFGSRGPWEQYF; CDR3 DNA: TGTGCCAGCAGCTTCGGTTCCAGGGGGCCGTGGGAGCAGTACTTC
J gene: TRBJ1-1; clone size: NA; V gene: TRBV28; D gene: NA; CDR3 protein: CATHLEVGAPMNTEAFF; CDR3 DNA: TGTGCCACGCACCTAGAGGTGGGAGCGCCAATGAACACTGAAGCTTTCTTT
J gene: TRBJ2-1; clone size: NA; V gene: TRBV5-1; D gene: NA; CDR3 protein: CASSLVGNYNEQFF; CDR3 DNA: TGCGCCAGCAGCTTGGTAGGAAACTACAATGAGCAGTTCTTC
J gene: TRBJ1-2; clone size: NA; V gene: TRBV4-1; D gene: TRBD1; CDR3 protein: CASSAQGASYGYTF; CDR3 DNA: TGCGCCAGCAGCGCACAGGGGGCGAGCTATGGCTACACCTTC
J gene: TRBJ1-1; clone size: NA; V gene: TRBV28; D gene: TRBD1; CDR3 protein: CASRTNPGGGNTEAFF; CDR3 DNA: TGTGCCAGCAGGACGAACCCAGGGGGGGGGAACACTGAAGCTTTCTTT